This T cell receptor (beta chain) was recorded in a study of PD-1 blockade in mismatch repair-deficient tumors. Study information: Patients had approximately 12 mismatch repair-deficient cancer types, all previously treated and progressing.

As to this clone: Its target is unknown.

Every patient had mismatch repair deficiency by PCR or immunohistochemistry. Sequencing used immunoSEQ multiplex PCR; TCRdb keeps in-frame clones, though not all of them. The repertoire includes some 120,000 clones, roughly 90% of them detected once, and 12% sits in the top ten. Study results and caveats: Rapid post-treatment expansion, then contraction, generally preceding radiologic response, marked tumor-resident clones.

The junction had 16 bases not matched to a gene; V was cut back by 0 bases and J by 3 bases. The CDR3 is 19 amino acids. Germline V CDR1 and CDR2: LNHNV, YYDKDF (reference sequence). The source material was peripheral blood, sampled approximately 70 weeks after starting pembrolizumab. The clonotype comes from an adult with mismatch repair-deficient cancer. The V gene is TRBV15, the J gene TRBJ2-5; 7 nucleotides agree with TRBD2. The DNA of the CDR3 is TGTGCCACCAGCAGAGATCCCCCCCTACTTACGGGAGGTAAAGAGACCCAGTACTTC. It specifies CATSRDPPLLTGGKETQYF.